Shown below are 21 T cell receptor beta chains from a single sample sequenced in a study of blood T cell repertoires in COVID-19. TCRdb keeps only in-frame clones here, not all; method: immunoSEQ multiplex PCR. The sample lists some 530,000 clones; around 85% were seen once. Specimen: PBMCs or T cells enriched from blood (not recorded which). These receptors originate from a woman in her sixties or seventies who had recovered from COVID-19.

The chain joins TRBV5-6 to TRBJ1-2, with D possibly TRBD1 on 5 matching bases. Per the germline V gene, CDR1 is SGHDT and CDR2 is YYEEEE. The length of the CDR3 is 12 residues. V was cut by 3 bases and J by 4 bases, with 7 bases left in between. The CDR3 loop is CASSSDSYGYTF. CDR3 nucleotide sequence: TGTGCCAGCAGCTCCGACAGCTATGGCTACACCTTC.

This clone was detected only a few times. This CDR3 is CASSRDRDGSPLHF. CDR3 DNA: TGTGCCAGCAGCAGGGACAGGGACGGATCACCCCTCCACTTT. V usage is TRBV3-1 (or the pseudogene TRBV3-2) and J usage is TRBJ1-6, with 9 bases matching TRBD1. Germline V gives CDR1 LGHDT, CDR2 YNNKEL (reference sequence). V shed 5 bases and J 10 bases; nucleotides not matched to a gene: 6. CDR3 size: 14 residues.

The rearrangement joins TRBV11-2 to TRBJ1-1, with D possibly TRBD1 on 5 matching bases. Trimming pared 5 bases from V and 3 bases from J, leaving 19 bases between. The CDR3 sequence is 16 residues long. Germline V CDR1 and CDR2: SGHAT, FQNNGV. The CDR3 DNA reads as TGTGCCAGCAGCCCCTGGCGAGGTGGGGCGGACACTGAAGCTTTCTTT. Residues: CASSPWRGGADTEAFF. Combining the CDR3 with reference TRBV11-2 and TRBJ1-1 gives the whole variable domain EAGVAQSPRYKIIEKRQSVAFWCNPISGHATLYWYQQILGQGPKLLIQFQNNGVVDDSQLPKDRFSAERLKGVDSTLKIQPAKLEDSAVYLCASSPWRGGADTEAFFGQGTRLTVV.

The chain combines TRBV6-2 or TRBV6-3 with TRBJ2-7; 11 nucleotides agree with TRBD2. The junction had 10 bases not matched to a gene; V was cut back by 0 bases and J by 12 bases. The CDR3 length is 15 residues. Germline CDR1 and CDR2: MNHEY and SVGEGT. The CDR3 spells CASSYSATSGVLGYF. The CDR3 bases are TGTGCCAGCAGTTACTCGGCGACTAGCGGGGTACTTGGGTACTTC.

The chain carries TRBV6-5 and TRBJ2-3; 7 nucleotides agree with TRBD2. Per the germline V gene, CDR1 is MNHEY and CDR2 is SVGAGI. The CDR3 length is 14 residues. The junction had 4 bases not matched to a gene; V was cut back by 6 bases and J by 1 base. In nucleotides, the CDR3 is TGTGCCAGCAGGCAGCGGGGACGCACAGATACGCAGTATTTT. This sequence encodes CASRQRGRTDTQYF.

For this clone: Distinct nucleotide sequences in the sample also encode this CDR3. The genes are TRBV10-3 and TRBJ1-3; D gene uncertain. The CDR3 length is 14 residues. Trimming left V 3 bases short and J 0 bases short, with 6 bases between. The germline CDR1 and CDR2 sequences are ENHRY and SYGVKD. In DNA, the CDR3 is TGTGCCATCAGTGACCCTCTCTCTGGAAACACCATATATTTT. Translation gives CAISDPLSGNTIYF.

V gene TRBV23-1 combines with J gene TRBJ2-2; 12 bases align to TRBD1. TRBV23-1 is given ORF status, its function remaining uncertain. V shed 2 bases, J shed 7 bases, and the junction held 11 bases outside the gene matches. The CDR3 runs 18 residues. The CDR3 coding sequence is TGCGCCAGCAGTCAAATTGGACCGGGACAGGGGGCCGACGGGGAGCTGTTTTTT. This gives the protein CASSQIGPGQGADGELFF.

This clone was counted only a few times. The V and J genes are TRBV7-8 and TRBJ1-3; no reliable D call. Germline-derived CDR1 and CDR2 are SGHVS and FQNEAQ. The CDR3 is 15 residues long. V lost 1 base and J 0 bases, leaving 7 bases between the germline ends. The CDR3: CASSLVGGSGNTIYF. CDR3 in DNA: TGTGCCAGCAGCTTAGTAGGCGGCTCTGGAAACACCATATATTTT.

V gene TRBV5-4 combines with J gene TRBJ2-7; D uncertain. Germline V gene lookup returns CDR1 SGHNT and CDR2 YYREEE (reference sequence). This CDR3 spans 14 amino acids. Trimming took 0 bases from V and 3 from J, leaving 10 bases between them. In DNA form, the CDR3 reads TGTGCCAGCAGCTTGGGGCCAGAATACTACGAGCAGTACGTC. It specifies CASSLGPEYYEQYV.

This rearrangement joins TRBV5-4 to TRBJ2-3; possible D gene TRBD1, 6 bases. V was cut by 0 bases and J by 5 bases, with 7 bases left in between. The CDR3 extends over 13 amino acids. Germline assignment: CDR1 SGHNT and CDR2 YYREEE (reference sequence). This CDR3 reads CASSLVGQDTQYF. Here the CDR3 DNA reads TGTGCCAGCAGCTTGGTGGGACAAGATACGCAGTATTTT.

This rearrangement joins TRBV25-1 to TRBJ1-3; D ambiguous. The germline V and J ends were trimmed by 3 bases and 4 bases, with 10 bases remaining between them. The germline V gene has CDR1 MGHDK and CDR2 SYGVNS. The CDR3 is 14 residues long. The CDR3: CASSDLAGGNTIYF. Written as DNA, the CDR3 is TGTGCCAGCAGTGATTTGGCAGGAGGAAACACCATATATTTT.

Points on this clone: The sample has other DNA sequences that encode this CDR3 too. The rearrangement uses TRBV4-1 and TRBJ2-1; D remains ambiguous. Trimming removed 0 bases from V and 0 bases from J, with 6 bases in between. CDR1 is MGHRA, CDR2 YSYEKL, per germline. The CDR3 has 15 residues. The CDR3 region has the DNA TGCGCCAGCAGCCAAGACGGTTACTCCTACAATGAGCAGTTCTTC. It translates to CASSQDGYSYNEQFF.

The CDR3 sequence is CASSEQGGSPLHF. The CDR3 nucleotides are TGTGCCAGCAGTGAACAAGGCGGGTCACCCCTCCACTTT. The chain carries TRBV2 and TRBJ1-6; D gene uncertain. The ends were cut back, 2 bases at V and 10 bases at J, with 9 bases in the middle. CDR1 is SNHLY and CDR2 is FYNNEI in the germline V gene. The CDR3 runs 13 residues.

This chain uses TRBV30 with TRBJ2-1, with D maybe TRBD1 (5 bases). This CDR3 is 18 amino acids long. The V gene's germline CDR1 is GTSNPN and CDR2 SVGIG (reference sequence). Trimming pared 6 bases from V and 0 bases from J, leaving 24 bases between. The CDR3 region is CACRFSRFRTLSYNEQFF. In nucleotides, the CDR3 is TGTGCCTGCAGATTTTCGCGTTTTAGGACACTCTCCTACAATGAGCAGTTCTTC.

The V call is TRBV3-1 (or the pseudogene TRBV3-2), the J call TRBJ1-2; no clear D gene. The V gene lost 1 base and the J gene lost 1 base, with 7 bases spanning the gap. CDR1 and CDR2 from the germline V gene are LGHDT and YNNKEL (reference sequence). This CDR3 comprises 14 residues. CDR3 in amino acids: CASSQAAVNYGYTF. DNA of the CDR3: TGTGCCAGCAGCCAAGCTGCAGTTAACTATGGCTACACCTTC.

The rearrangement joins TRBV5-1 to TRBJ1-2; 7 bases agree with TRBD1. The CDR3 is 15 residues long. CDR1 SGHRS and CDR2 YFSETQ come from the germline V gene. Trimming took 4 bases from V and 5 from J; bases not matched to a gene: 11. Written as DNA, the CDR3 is TGCGCCAGCAGCCGAAAGGAGACAGGGCTTTATGGCTACACCTTC. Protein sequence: CASSRKETGLYGYTF.

CDR3 amino acids: CASSIGAGEYGYTF. DNA of the CDR3: TGTGCCAGTAGTATTGGTGCGGGAGAGTATGGCTACACCTTC. This chain connects TRBV19 to TRBJ1-2; D gene unclear. Per germline, CDR1 LNHDA and CDR2 SQIVND (reference sequence). The V end lost 3 bases, the J end lost 5 bases, and 13 bases lay between the germline ends. The CDR3 consists of 14 residues.

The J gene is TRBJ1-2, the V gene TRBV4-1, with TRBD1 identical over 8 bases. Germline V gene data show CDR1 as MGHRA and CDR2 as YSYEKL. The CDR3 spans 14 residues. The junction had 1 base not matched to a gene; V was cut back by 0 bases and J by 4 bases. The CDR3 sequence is CASSQEDRAYGYTF. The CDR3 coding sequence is TGCGCCAGCAGCCAAGAGGACAGGGCCTATGGCTACACCTTC.

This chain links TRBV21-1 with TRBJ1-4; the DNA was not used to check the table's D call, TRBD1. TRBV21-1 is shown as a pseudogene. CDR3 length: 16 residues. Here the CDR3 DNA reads TGTGCCAGCAGCAAAGAAAAGGGGCCTACTAATGAAAAACTGTTTTTT. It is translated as CASSKEKGPTNEKLFF.

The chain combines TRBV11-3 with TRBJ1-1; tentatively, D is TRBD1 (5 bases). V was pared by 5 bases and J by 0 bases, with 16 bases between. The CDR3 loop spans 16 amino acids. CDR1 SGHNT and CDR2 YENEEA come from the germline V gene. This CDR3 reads CASSNSGTSMNTEAFF. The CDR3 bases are TGTGCCAGCAGCAATTCCGGGACTAGCATGAACACTGAAGCTTTCTTT.

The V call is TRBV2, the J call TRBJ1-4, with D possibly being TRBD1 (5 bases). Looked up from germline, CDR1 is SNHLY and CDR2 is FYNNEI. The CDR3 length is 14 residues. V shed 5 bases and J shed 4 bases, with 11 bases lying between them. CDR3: CASSSRGFNEKLFF. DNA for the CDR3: TGTGCCAGCAGTTCCCGGGGGTTTAATGAAAAACTGTTTTTT.